One sample yielded the 31 T cell receptor beta chains listed below, sequenced in a study of identical twins. TCRdb fed the 5' RACE reads into MiXCR, producing one record per CDR3 protein. The sample shows 1.5 million to 2 million distinct CDR3 sequences, around a third of them seen only once. Sequenced sample: cord blood. The receptors originated from a newborn girl in good health.

Ten or more counts support this clonotype. Sequence at one end of the junction differs from germline and may be a read error. The chain carries TRBV7-2 and TRBJ2-7; 7 bases agree with TRBD1. CDR1 is SGHTA, CDR2 FQGNSA, per germline. CDR3 size: 14 residues. CDR3 DNA sequence: TGTGCCAGCAGTTTAGATGCAGGGGGCTACGAGCAGTACTTC. It encodes CASSLDAGGYEQYF.

J is TRBJ1-5 and V is TRBV6-1; a weak D match, TRBD1 (6 bases). Germline assignment: CDR1 MNHNS and CDR2 SASEGT. CDR3 length: 13 amino acids. Trimming pared 8 bases from V and 6 bases from J, leaving 14 bases between. CDR3 sequence: CASGLRGAQPQHF. The CDR3, as DNA: TGTGCCAGCGGTCTGAGGGGGGCTCAGCCCCAGCATTTT.

This clonotype was counted a few times. The chain has TRBV2 and TRBJ2-7, with 9 bases lining up with TRBD2. Per germline, CDR1 SNHLY and CDR2 FYNNEI. This CDR3 region has 13 residues. Trimming cost V 7 bases and J 8 bases; bases outside gene matches: 9. In DNA, the CDR3 is TGTGCCAGCATAGCCGGGACTAGCATTAAGCAGTACTTC. Its protein is CASIAGTSIKQYF.

V usage is TRBV10-3 and J usage is TRBJ1-5; 8 bases match TRBD1. CDR1 ENHRY and CDR2 SYGVKD come from the germline V gene. The trim removed 5 bases at V and 4 bases at J, leaving 1 base unmatched. This CDR3 contains 13 residues. The CDR3 protein is CAISTGGNQPQHF. In DNA, the CDR3 is TGTGCCATCAGTACAGGGGGGAATCAGCCCCAGCATTTT.

The CDR3: CASSQAPWDTEYF. In DNA, the CDR3 is TGTGCCAGCAGCCAGGCCCCATGGGACACTGAGTACTTC. The chain recombines TRBV4-2 with TRBJ2-7, with D possibly being TRBD1 (6 bases). This CDR3 is built from 13 residues. Looked up from germline, CDR1 is LGHNA and CDR2 is YNFKEQ. V was pared by 3 bases and J by 11 bases, with 17 bases between.

This clonotype was counted between two and nine times. At one end, the junction sequence differs from germline, possibly due to a read error. The CDR3 sequence: CAGSQGTGITEAFF. Here the CDR3 DNA reads TGTGCCGGCAGCCAAGGGACGGGGATCACTGAAGCTTTCTTT. The rearrangement links TRBV3-1 to TRBJ1-1; D perhaps matches TRBD1 (5 bases). This CDR3 spans 14 amino acids. CDR1 is LGHDT, CDR2 YNNKEL, per germline (reference sequence).

This clonotype showed up many times. V usage is TRBV4-2 and J usage is TRBJ2-3, with 7 bases lining up with TRBD1. Germline V gene sequence: CDR1 LGHNA, CDR2 YNFKEQ. CDR3 length equals 16 residues. Trimming took 0 bases from V and 5 from J; bases not matched to a gene: 8. CDR3 amino acids: CASSQDEGAGLDTQYF. CDR3 sequence (DNA): TGTGCCAGCAGCCAAGATGAGGGGGCAGGATTAGATACGCAGTATTTT.

The chain combines TRBV20-1 with TRBJ1-5; 7 bases align to TRBD1. Per the germline V gene, CDR1 is DFQATT and CDR2 is SNEGSKA (reference sequence). V lost 0 bases, J lost 4 bases, and 9 bases stayed unmatched. The CDR3 sequence is 16 residues long. This CDR3 is CSARDGAQGGNQPQHF. DNA of the CDR3: TGCAGTGCTAGAGATGGGGCCCAGGGGGGAAATCAGCCCCAGCATTTT.

In this sample, this clonotype turned up a few times. The J gene is TRBJ2-3, the V gene TRBV20-1, with D perhaps being TRBD1 or TRBD2 (6 bases each). The CDR3 runs to 14 residues. V dropped 5 bases and J dropped 0 bases, with 12 bases sitting between them. The germline gives CDR1 DFQATT, CDR2 SNEGSKA (reference sequence). The CDR3 loop reads CSAVRGPSTDTQYF. The CDR3 DNA sequence: TGCAGTGCTGTCCGGGGGCCCAGCACAGATACGCAGTATTTT.

This clonotype was recorded a few times. The rearrangement uses TRBV2 and TRBJ2-5; 10 bases map to TRBD2. With the DNA end fitting TRBJ2-7 better, the J assignment may be wrong. The length of the CDR3 is 17 residues. Germline CDR1 is SNHLY and CDR2 is FYNNEI. The CDR3 is CASSEVWLAGDVYEQYF. CDR3 nucleotides: TGTGCCAGCAGTGAAGTCTGGCTAGCGGGGGATGTCTACGAGCAGTACTTC.

This clonotype turned up a few times. J is TRBJ1-2 and V is TRBV20-1; D remains ambiguous. This CDR3 is 12 amino acids long. The V end was cut by 3 bases, the J end by 4 bases, with 9 bases between. Germline values: CDR1 DFQATT, CDR2 SNEGSKA (reference sequence). CDR3 region: CSARRDTYGYTF. For the CDR3, the DNA is TGCAGTGCTAGGCGAGACACCTATGGCTACACCTTC.

This clonotype was observed many times. The chain recombines TRBV29-1 with TRBJ2-1; TRBD2 aligns across 7 bases. Germline values: CDR1 SQVTM, CDR2 ANQGSEA. The CDR3 consists of 14 residues. The J segment lost 0 bases and the V segment lost 6 bases, leaving 5 bases of the junction unmatched. CDR3 nucleotides: TGCAGCGTGCGCGGGAGTAGCTCCTACAATGAGCAGTTCTTC. As protein: CSVRGSSSYNEQFF.

The sample holds a few counts of this clonotype. This sequence joins TRBV28 and TRBJ1-5, with a possible D match to TRBD1 (5 bases). CDR1 and CDR2 from the germline V gene are MDHEN and SYDVKM. The germline V and J ends were trimmed by 5 bases and 7 bases, with 15 bases remaining between them. The length of the CDR3 is 14 residues. CDR3 coding DNA: TGTGCCAGCAGTCCCGCAATGAGGGGACAGCCCCAGCATTTT. Protein product: CASSPAMRGQPQHF.

In its sample, this clonotype was seen a few times. As DNA, the CDR3 is TGTGCCACCAGCCAGACCGGGACAGGGGGCACAGATACGCAGTATTTT. Encoded protein: CATSQTGTGGTDTQYF. The chain carries TRBV24-1 and TRBJ2-3; TRBD1 matches 10 bases. CDR3 length equals 16 residues. Per the germline V gene, CDR1 is KGHDR and CDR2 is SFDVKD. The J segment lost 1 base and the V segment lost 7 bases, leaving 7 bases of the junction unmatched.

This chain joins TRBV5-1 and TRBJ2-3, with D perhaps given as TRBD1 or TRBD2 (6 bases each). Germline V CDR1 and CDR2: SGHRS, YFSETQ. CDR3 length equals 15 residues. The V and J ends lost 4 bases and 2 bases respectively, with 14 bases between them. The CDR3: CASSPRRGDTDTQYF. The CDR3 nucleotides are TGCGCCAGCAGCCCACGGAGGGGGGACACAGATACGCAGTATTTT.

The chain employs TRBV12-3 or TRBV12-4 and TRBJ2-1; tentative D call: TRBD2 (6 bases). The CDR3 consists of 11 residues. The CDR3, as DNA: TGTCGGGACTTTGGGGAGGATGAGCAGTTCTTC. The encoded protein is CRDFGEDEQFF.

This clonotype appeared many times. This chain uses TRBV20-1 with TRBJ2-4, with unresolved D. Germline V gene sequence: CDR1 DFQATT, CDR2 SNEGSKA (reference sequence). The CDR3 is made up of 15 amino acids. V gave up 0 bases and J gave up 0 bases, with 9 bases separating them. CDR3 protein: CSARDYRAAKNIQYF. DNA for the CDR3: TGCAGTGCTAGAGATTATCGGGCAGCCAAAAACATTCAGTACTTC.

This clonotype has only a few counts. This chain joins TRBV6-5 and TRBJ2-3; 8 nucleotides align to TRBD2. The CDR3 sequence is 16 residues long. The J segment lost 4 bases and the V segment lost 0 bases, leaving 6 bases of the junction unmatched. From germline, CDR1 is MNHEY and CDR2 SVGAGI. The CDR3 reads CASSYSSGTPPDTQYF. In DNA form, the CDR3 reads TGTGCCAGCAGTTACTCTAGCGGGACTCCCCCAGATACGCAGTATTTT.

This chain links TRBV30 with TRBJ1-1; D gene ambiguous. The CDR3 sequence is 11 residues long. Germline CDR1 is GTSNPN and CDR2 is SVGIG (reference sequence). Between the trimmed V and J ends, which lost 6 bases and 1 base, there was a span of 6 bases. The CDR3 here is CACIRNTEAFF. The CDR3 bases are TGTGCCTGCATAAGGAACACTGAAGCTTTCTTT.

V usage is TRBV20-1 and J usage is TRBJ2-7; the match to TRBD2 covers 7 bases. This CDR3 spans 15 amino acids. The germline V gene encodes CDR1 DFQATT and CDR2 SNEGSKA (reference sequence). V lost 3 bases to trimming and J lost 2 bases; unmatched junction nucleotides: 10. CDR3 coding DNA: TGCAGTGCTAGGGGGCTAGCGGTAACCCCCTACGAGCAGTACTTC. This codes for CSARGLAVTPYEQYF.

The chain links TRBV2 to TRBJ2-7, with D possibly being TRBD2 (7 bases). Trimming removed 7 bases from V and 2 bases from J, with 24 bases in between. In germline, CDR1 is SNHLY, CDR2 FYNNEI. The CDR3 runs to 17 residues. The CDR3 DNA follows: TGTGCCAGCATCACGAGCGAGGAAGGGGGGGAGCCCTACGAGCAGTACTTC. Translated, it gives CASITSEEGGEPYEQYF.

The chain has TRBV28 and TRBJ1-2; D possibly corresponds to TRBD1 (6 bases). This CDR3 comprises 13 residues. Germline V gene data show CDR1 as MDHEN and CDR2 as SYDVKM. V was pared by 7 bases and J by 4 bases, with 13 bases between. CDR3 in DNA: TGTGCCAGCACCGCGGGAGGGGGCTATGGCTACACCTTC. Translated, it gives CASTAGGGYGYTF.

The rearrangement links TRBV6-1 to TRBJ2-5; D possibly matches TRBD1 or TRBD2 (5 bases each). The germline CDR1 and CDR2 sequences are MNHNS and SASEGT. The CDR3 sequence is 15 residues long. V gave up 4 bases and J gave up 4 bases, with 16 bases separating them. CDR3 sequence reads: CASSASEAGRETQYF. The CDR3 DNA reads as TGTGCCAGCAGTGCCTCCGAGGCAGGGAGAGAGACCCAGTACTTC.

A remark on this clonotype: A much larger clone sits a single nucleotide away, making a read error possible. This chain joins TRBV6-5 and TRBJ2-5, with unresolved D. The CDR3 covers 14 residues. Germline assignment: CDR1 MNHEY and CDR2 SVGAGI. Trimming stripped 8 bases from V and 11 bases from J, with 24 bases between. This CDR3 is CASATPRPAYGQYF. The CDR3 nucleotides read TGTGCCAGCGCAACCCCCAGGCCAGCCTACGGGCAGTACTTC.

The rearrangement links TRBV10-3 to TRBJ2-7; 7 positions agree with TRBD1. CDR3 size: 13 residues. The ends lost 0 bases at V and 6 bases at J; junction bases unmatched: 2. CDR1 and CDR2 (germline): ENHRY, SYGVKD. CDR3 DNA sequence: TGTGCCATCAGTGAGTCGTCAGGGGGCGAGCAGTACTTC. It is translated as CAISESSGGEQYF.

This clonotype was counted a few times. CDR3 loop: CASSSDRVGEKLFF. For the CDR3, the DNA is TGTGCCAGCAGTTCCGACCGCGTTGGGGAAAAACTGTTTTTT. The chain uses TRBV28 and TRBJ1-4; D is unclear. CDR3 length: 14 residues. The germline CDR1 and CDR2 sequences are MDHEN and SYDVKM. Deletions cut 4 bases from V and 8 bases from J, with 14 bases between.

This clonotype was counted a few times. The chain combines TRBV14 with TRBJ2-3, with D perhaps matching TRBD1 or TRBD2 (6 bases each). CDR1 and CDR2 from the germline V gene are SGHDN and FVKESK. V lost 2 bases and J 0 bases, leaving 15 bases between the germline ends. The CDR3 consists of 17 residues. The CDR3 spells CASSQKKGGLSTDTQYF. DNA for the CDR3: TGTGCCAGCAGCCAAAAAAAGGGGGGCTTAAGCACAGATACGCAGTATTTT.

This chain links TRBV5-1 with TRBJ2-7, with D possibly called TRBD1 or TRBD2 (5 bases each). This CDR3 has 13 amino acids. CDR1 and CDR2 (germline): SGHRS, YFSETQ. V was pared by 4 bases and J by 4 bases, with 12 bases between. Written as DNA, the CDR3 is TGCGCCAGCAGCCGGGACGGCGGATACGAGCAGTACTTC. This sequence encodes CASSRDGGYEQYF.

The chain carries TRBV20-1 and TRBJ2-5, with 9 positions matching TRBD2. This CDR3 has 18 amino acids. The germline gives CDR1 DFQATT, CDR2 SNEGSKA (reference sequence). V trimming: 0 bases; J trimming: 5 bases; junction bases outside the gene matches: 16. CDR3: CSARELSLGLAGRETQYF. Here the CDR3 DNA reads TGCAGTGCTAGAGAGTTATCTCTGGGCCTAGCGGGGAGGGAGACCCAGTACTTC.

V gene TRBV15 combines with J gene TRBJ1-4; no reliable D call. The CDR3 is made up of 15 amino acids. The V gene's germline CDR1 is LNHNV and CDR2 YYDKDF (reference sequence). V was trimmed by 0 bases and J by 2 bases, leaving 7 bases between them. CDR3 bases: TGTGCCACCAGCAGAGATCGTAAGACTAATGAAAAACTGTTTTTT. Its protein is CATSRDRKTNEKLFF.

This clonotype has only a few counts. V gene TRBV24-1 combines with J gene TRBJ2-7; D is perhaps TRBD1 (6 bases). V shed 1 base and J shed 2 bases, with 8 bases lying between them. Germline CDR1 and CDR2: KGHDR and SFDVKD. This CDR3 has 14 residues. The CDR3 sequence: CATSDFGTTYEQYF. CDR3 sequence (DNA): TGTGCCACCAGTGATTTTGGGACAACCTACGAGCAGTACTTC.